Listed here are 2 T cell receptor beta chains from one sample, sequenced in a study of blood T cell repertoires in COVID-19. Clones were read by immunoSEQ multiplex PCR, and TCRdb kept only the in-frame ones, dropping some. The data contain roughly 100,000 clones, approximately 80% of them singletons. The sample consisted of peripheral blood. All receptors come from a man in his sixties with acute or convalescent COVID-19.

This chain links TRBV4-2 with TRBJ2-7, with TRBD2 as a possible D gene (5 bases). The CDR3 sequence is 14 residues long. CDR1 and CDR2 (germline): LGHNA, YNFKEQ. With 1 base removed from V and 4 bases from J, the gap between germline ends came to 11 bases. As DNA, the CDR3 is TGTGCCAGCAGCCAAGCGGCGGGTCGATACGAGCAGTACTTC. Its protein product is CASSQAAGRYEQYF.

For the CDR3, the DNA is TGTGCCAGCAGTTTCAGCGTGTATCAGCCCCAGCATTTT. Residues: CASSFSVYQPQHF. The chain links TRBV12-3 or TRBV12-4 to TRBJ1-5; D remains ambiguous. The V end lost 3 bases, the J end lost 5 bases, and 8 bases lay between the germline ends. The CDR3 contains 13 residues.